This TCR beta chain originates from a study of blood T cells in healthy people across ages. Study summary: About one barcoded TCR beta cDNA was captured per two T cells. Findings and caveats of the study: Diversity of TCR beta correlated strongly with naive T cell percentage.

For the second PCR, which ran for about 6 to 12 cycles, a sample-barcoded 5' primer and a J-beta primer mix were used. Each CDR3 protein is one row after TCRdb ran MiXCR on the 5' RACE reads. The sample contains around 1,000,000 distinct CDR3 sequences, less than 45% of which appear only once. CDR3 size: 12 residues. Germline-derived CDR1 and CDR2 are DFQATT and SNEGSKA (reference sequence). Investigators took about 9.2 milliliters of peripheral blood from every donor. Details on this clonotype: Its antigen is currently unknown. One end of the junction does not line up with germline, which may come from a read error.

The clonotype comes from a young man in good health. The sequencing sample was made of blood. The chain joins TRBV20-1 to TRBJ1-6; possibly TRBD1 for D (5 bases). Here the CDR3 DNA reads TGCAGTGCGAGAGGGGCCGGTTCACCCCTCCACTTT. Translating it yields CSARGAGSPLHF.